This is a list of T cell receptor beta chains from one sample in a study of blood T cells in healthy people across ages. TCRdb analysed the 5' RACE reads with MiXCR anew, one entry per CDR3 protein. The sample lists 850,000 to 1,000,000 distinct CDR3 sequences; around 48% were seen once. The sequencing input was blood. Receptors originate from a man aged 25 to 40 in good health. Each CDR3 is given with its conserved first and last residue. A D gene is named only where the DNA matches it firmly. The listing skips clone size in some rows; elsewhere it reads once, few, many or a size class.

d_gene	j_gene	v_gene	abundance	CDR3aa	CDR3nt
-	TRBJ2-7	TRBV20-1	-	CSAPGGGKKEQYF	TGCAGTGCTCCTGGGGGCGGAAAGAAAGAGCAGTACTTC
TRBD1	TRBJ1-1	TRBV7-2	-	CASSLGQGTNTEAFF	TGTGCCAGCAGCTTGGGACAGGGGACGAACACTGAAGCTTTCTTT
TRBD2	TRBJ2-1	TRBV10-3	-	CAISEVGGLAGARDEQFF	TGTGCCATCAGTGAGGTTGGGGGGCTAGCGGGGGCCAGAGATGAGCAGTTCTTC
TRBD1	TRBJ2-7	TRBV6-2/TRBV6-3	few	CASSYSTGTGPYEQYF	TGTGCCAGCAGTTACTCGACGGGGACAGGGCCTTACGAGCAGTACTTC
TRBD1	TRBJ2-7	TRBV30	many	CAWSVRKGQGPYEQYF	TGTGCCTGGAGTGTAAGGAAGGGACAGGGTCCCTACGAGCAGTACTTC
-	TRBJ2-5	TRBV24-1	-	CATSDTGGRETQYF	TGTGCCACCAGTGATACTGGGGGGAGAGAGACCCAGTACTTC
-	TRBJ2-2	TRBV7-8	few	CASSSLNTGELFF	TGTGCCAGCAGCTCACTGAACACCGGGGAGCTGTTTTTT
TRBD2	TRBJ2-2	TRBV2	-	CASSRTSGDTGELFF	TGTGCCAGCAGTCGGACTAGCGGGGACACCGGGGAGCTGTTTTTT
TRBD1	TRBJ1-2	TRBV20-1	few	CSARGQALGGYTF	TGCAGTGCTAGGGGACAGGCCCTCGGGGGCTACACCTTC
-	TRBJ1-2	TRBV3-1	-	CASSQEGWTDFYGYTF	TGTGCCAGCAGCCAGGAAGGATGGACAGATTTCTATGGCTACACCTTC
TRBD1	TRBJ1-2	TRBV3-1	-	CASSPQADRPRYGYTF	TGTGCCAGCAGCCCGCAGGCGGACAGGCCGCGCTATGGCTACACCTTC
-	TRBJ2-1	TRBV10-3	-	CAINSDSTKDGQFF	TGTGCCATCAATTCCGACAGTACCAAAGATGGGCAGTTCTTC
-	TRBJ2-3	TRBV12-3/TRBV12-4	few	CASSPPRGGTDTQYF	TGTGCCAGCAGTCCCCCCAGGGGCGGCACAGATACGCAGTATTTT
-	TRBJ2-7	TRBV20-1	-	CSAPPGGRNEQYF	TGCAGTGCTCCCCCCGGGGGCCGGAATGAGCAGTACTTC
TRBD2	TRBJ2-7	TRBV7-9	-	CASSPHSGSLAGGVGYEQYF	TGTGCTAGCTCTCCACACTCCGGTAGTCTAGCGGGGGGAGTGGGCTACGAGCAGTACTTC
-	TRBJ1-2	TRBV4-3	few	CASSQDLPRARNGYTF	TGCGCCAGCAGCCAAGATCTCCCCCGCGCGCGTAATGGCTACACCTTC
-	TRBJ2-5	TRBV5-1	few	CASSLVGQGLETQYF	TGCGCCAGCAGCTTGGTGGGGCAGGGTTTAGAGACCCAGTACTTC
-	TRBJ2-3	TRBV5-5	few	CASSLGSGSGTDTQYF	TGTGCCAGCAGCTTGGGATCGGGTAGCGGAACAGATACGCAGTATTTT
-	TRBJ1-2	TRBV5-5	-	CASSYAGDVNYGYTF	TGTGCCAGCAGCTATGCTGGAGACGTTAACTATGGCTACACCTTC
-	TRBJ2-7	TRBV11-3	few	CASSTGSLREQYF	TGTGCCAGCAGCACTGGCAGTCTCCGCGAGCAGTACTTC
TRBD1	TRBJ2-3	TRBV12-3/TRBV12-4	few	CASRRTGGESDTQYF	TGTGCCAGCAGACGGACAGGGGGCGAATCAGATACGCAGTATTTT
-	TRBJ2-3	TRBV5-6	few	CASTLLTQGSFSDTQYF	TGTGCCAGCACCTTACTAACACAGGGATCTTTCTCAGATACGCAGTATTTT
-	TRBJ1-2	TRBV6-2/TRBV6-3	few	CASSQAPYGYTF	TGTGCCAGCAGTCAGGCACCCTATGGCTACACCTTC
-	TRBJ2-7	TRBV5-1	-	CASSCYEQYF	TGCGCCAGCAGCTGCTACGAGCAGTACTTC
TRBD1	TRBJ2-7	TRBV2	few	CASSSNRGPSYEQYF	TGTGCCAGCAGTTCAAACAGGGGCCCTTCCTACGAGCAGTACTTC
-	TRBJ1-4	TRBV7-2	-	CASRRPREEKLFF	TGTGCCAGCAGGCGACCCAGGGAGGAAAAACTGTTTTTT
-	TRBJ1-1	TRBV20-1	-	CICRPKMNTEAFF	TGCATATGTCGTCCAAAAATGAACACTGAAGCTTTCTTT
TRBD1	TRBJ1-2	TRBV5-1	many	CASSLSGQRSYGYTF	TGCGCCAGCAGCTTATCGGGACAGAGAAGCTATGGCTACACCTTC
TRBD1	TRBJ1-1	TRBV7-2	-	CASSLEQGGNTEAFF	TGTGCCAGCAGCTTAGAACAGGGGGGCAACACTGAAGCTTTCTTT